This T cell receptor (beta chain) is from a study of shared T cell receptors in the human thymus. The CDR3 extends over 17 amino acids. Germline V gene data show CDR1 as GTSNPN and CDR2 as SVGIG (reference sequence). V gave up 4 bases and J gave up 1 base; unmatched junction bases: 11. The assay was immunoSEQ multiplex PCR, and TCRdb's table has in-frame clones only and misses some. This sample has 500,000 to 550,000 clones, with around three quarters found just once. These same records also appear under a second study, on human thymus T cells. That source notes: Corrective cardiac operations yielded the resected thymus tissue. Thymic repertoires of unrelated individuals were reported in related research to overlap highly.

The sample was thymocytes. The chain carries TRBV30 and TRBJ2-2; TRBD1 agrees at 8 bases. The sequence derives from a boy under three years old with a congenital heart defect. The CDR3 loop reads CAWTNNWTGRNTGELFF. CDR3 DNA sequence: TGTGCCTGGACCAATAATTGGACAGGGCGGAACACCGGGGAGCTGTTTTTT.